A single sample gave rise to the 20 T cell receptor beta chains below, sequenced in a study. Each CDR3 protein is one row after TCRdb ran MiXCR on the RT-PCR reads. The data hold about 680,000 distinct CDR3 sequences, with approximately 15% observed a single time. The source material was memory CD4+ T cells from blood. The receptor set was obtained from a female donor in good health, serving as a healthy control.

Points on this clonotype: The junction shows a germline mismatch at one end, possibly a read error. The chain employs TRBV11-2 and TRBJ2-5; unclear D gene. The CDR3 is 13 residues long. Germline V lookup: CDR1 SGHAT, CDR2 FQNNGV. CDR3 bases: TGTGCCAGCAGCCCCCGGGTCCAAGATACCCAGTACTTC. This encodes CASSPRVQDTQYF.

This rearrangement joins TRBV7-2 to TRBJ1-2; tentatively, D is TRBD1 (5 bases). With 2 bases removed from V and 4 bases from J, the gap between germline ends came to 14 bases. CDR3 length: 15 amino acids. Germline V gene data show CDR1 as SGHTA and CDR2 as FQGNSA. The CDR3: CASSLQGEGFYGYTF. CDR3 in DNA: TGTGCCAGCAGCTTACAAGGGGAAGGGTTCTATGGCTACACCTTC.

This clonotype was observed once. CDR3 sequence: CASSHDLFNSPLHF. The CDR3, as DNA: TGTGCCAGCAGCCACGACCTCTTCAATTCACCCCTCCACTTT. The chain links TRBV7-2 to TRBJ1-6; D gene uncertain. CDR1 and CDR2 (germline): SGHTA, FQGNSA. The V end was cut by 5 bases, the J end by 7 bases, with 12 bases between. The CDR3 is made up of 14 amino acids.

The chain carries TRBV20-1 and TRBJ2-6, with TRBD2 matching 12 bases. The V segment lost 0 bases and the J segment 0 bases; nucleotides outside the gene matches: 6. Germline CDR1 and CDR2: DFQATT and SNEGSKA (reference sequence). CDR3 length equals 19 residues. The CDR3 protein is CSARDKLAGGYSGANVLTF. The DNA of the CDR3 is TGCAGTGCTAGAGATAAACTAGCGGGAGGCTACTCTGGGGCCAACGTCCTGACTTTC.

This sequence joins TRBV3-1 and TRBJ1-1; D unclear. CDR1 and CDR2 (germline): LGHDT, YNNKEL (reference sequence). The CDR3 is 15 residues long. With 4 bases removed from V and 1 base from J, the gap between germline ends came to 13 bases. CDR3 region: CASSRFGYGNTEAFF. As DNA, the CDR3 is TGTGCCAGCAGCCGTTTTGGATATGGGAACACTGAAGCTTTCTTT.

The chain recombines TRBV27 with TRBJ1-1; tentative D call: TRBD1 (6 bases). This CDR3 has 15 residues. Germline lookup yields CDR1 MNHEY and CDR2 SMNVEV (reference sequence). V was trimmed by 0 bases and J by 5 bases, leaving 13 bases between them. Here the CDR3 reads CASSLSNREGTEAFF. CDR3 bases: TGTGCCAGCAGTTTATCGAACAGGGAGGGGACTGAAGCTTTCTTT.

This clonotype was counted at least ten times. This chain links TRBV20-1 with TRBJ2-3; the match to TRBD2 covers 7 bases. Germline V gene data show CDR1 as DFQATT and CDR2 as SNEGSKA (reference sequence). The V and J ends lost 3 bases and 2 bases, in that order; junction bases with no gene match: 5. The CDR3 is 14 amino acids. The CDR3 loop reads CSARWGGFTDTQYF. Here the CDR3 DNA reads TGCAGTGCTAGGTGGGGGGGATTCACAGATACGCAGTATTTT.

The rearrangement links TRBV6-2 or TRBV6-3 to TRBJ1-2; D call uncertain. CDR1 is MNHEY and CDR2 is SVGEGT in the germline V gene. The CDR3 is made up of 13 amino acids. Trimming took 4 bases from V and 3 from J, leaving 9 bases between them. CDR3 sequence: CASSSVLDYGYTF. The CDR3 DNA sequence: TGTGCCAGCAGTTCCGTTTTAGACTATGGCTACACCTTC.

This clonotype came up many times. The chain joins TRBV7-3 to TRBJ2-5, with D tentatively TRBD1 or TRBD2 (5 bases each). Germline-derived CDR1 and CDR2 are SGHTA and FQGTGA. V lost 4 bases and J lost 5, with 14 bases in between. This CDR3 region has 14 residues. The chain's CDR3 is CASSSGSKGETQYF. The CDR3 region has the DNA TGTGCCAGCAGCTCGGGGTCCAAGGGGGAGACCCAGTACTTC.

V is TRBV6-2 or TRBV6-3 and J is TRBJ2-3; D remains unclear. CDR3 size: 15 residues. Germline V gene sequence: CDR1 MNHEY, CDR2 SVGEGT. Trimming took 6 bases from V and 4 from J, leaving 17 bases between them. As DNA, the CDR3 is TGTGCCAGCAGCTACACGTCGACAAGAGCAGATACGCAGTATTTT. This gives the protein CASSYTSTRADTQYF.

The chain recombines TRBV7-2 with TRBJ2-5; no reliable D call. This CDR3 has 14 residues. Germline V gene sequence: CDR1 SGHTA, CDR2 FQGNSA. V was shortened by 0 bases and J by 4 bases, with 9 bases between the two germline ends. The CDR3 loop reads CASSLAWAGETQYF. The DNA of the CDR3 is TGTGCCAGCAGCTTAGCATGGGCAGGAGAGACCCAGTACTTC. Combining the CDR3 with reference TRBV7-2 and TRBJ2-5 gives the whole variable domain GAGVSQSPSNKVTEKGKDVELRCDPISGHTALYWYRQSLGQGLEFLIYFQGNSAPDKSGLPSDRFSAERTGGSVSTLTIQRTQQEDSAVYLCASSLAWAGETQYFGPGTRLLVL.

The J gene is TRBJ2-1, the V gene TRBV20-1; TRBD2 might be the D (6 bases). Germline loops: CDR1 DFQATT, CDR2 SNEGSKA (reference sequence). Trimming took off 2 bases at V and 1 base at J, with 18 bases between the two ends. CDR3 length: 17 residues. CDR3 amino acids: CSARPWGTGASYNEQFF. In DNA, the CDR3 is TGCAGTGCTAGACCCTGGGGAACGGGAGCTTCCTACAATGAGCAGTTCTTC.

This clonotype was seen a few times. The V call is TRBV20-1, the J call TRBJ1-5, with D tentatively TRBD1 (5 bases). CDR3 length: 14 residues. V was trimmed by 3 bases and J by 4 bases, leaving 13 bases between them. The germline V gene has CDR1 DFQATT and CDR2 SNEGSKA (reference sequence). CDR3: CSASRVQPNQPQHF. For the CDR3, the DNA is TGCAGTGCTAGCAGGGTCCAACCGAATCAGCCCCAGCATTTT.

This chain links TRBV20-1 with TRBJ1-5; D may be TRBD1 (6 bases). With 6 bases removed from V and 5 bases from J, the gap between germline ends came to 17 bases. The length of the CDR3 is 14 residues. CDR1 is DFQATT and CDR2 is SNEGSKA in the germline V gene (reference sequence). The CDR3 DNA sequence: TGCAGTGCCCTCTCGGACAGACACGATCAGCCCCAGCATTTT. Protein product: CSALSDRHDQPQHF.

This chain connects TRBV20-1 to TRBJ2-1; 9 nucleotides match TRBD2. The ends lost 2 bases at V and 8 bases at J; junction bases unmatched: 10. Germline loops: CDR1 DFQATT, CDR2 SNEGSKA (reference sequence). The CDR3 length is 15 residues. CDR3 residues: CSARPWASGIYEQFF. In DNA form, the CDR3 reads TGCAGTGCTAGACCCTGGGCTAGCGGGATCTATGAGCAGTTCTTC.

This clonotype showed up many times. V and J are TRBV11-2 and TRBJ2-3; D is undetermined. Per germline, CDR1 SGHAT and CDR2 FQNNGV. The CDR3 is 13 amino acids. Trimming removed 8 bases from V and 6 bases from J, with 15 bases in between. This CDR3 reads CASRRRLLDTQYF. In DNA, the CDR3 is TGTGCCAGCCGACGACGGCTTCTGGATACGCAGTATTTT. Supplemented by reference TRBV11-2 and TRBJ2-3, the full variable domain reads EAGVAQSPRYKIIEKRQSVAFWCNPISGHATLYWYQQILGQGPKLLIQFQNNGVVDDSQLPKDRFSAERLKGVDSTLKIQPAKLEDSAVYLCASRRRLLDTQYFGPGTRLTVL.

This clonotype has more than one count but fewer than ten. The V call is TRBV20-1, the J call TRBJ2-2, with 14 bases matching TRBD2. The V and J ends lost 5 bases and 8 bases, in that order; junction bases with no gene match: 10. The germline V gene has CDR1 DFQATT and CDR2 SNEGSKA (reference sequence). The CDR3 is 16 residues long. The CDR3 reads CSARSGTSGSMGELFF. The CDR3 nucleotides are TGCAGTGCTCGATCCGGGACTAGCGGGAGTATGGGGGAGCTGTTTTTT.

This clonotype was observed a handful of times. The chain joins TRBV9 to TRBJ2-3, with 13 bases that match TRBD2. V trimming: 4 bases; J trimming: 7 bases; junction bases outside the gene matches: 9. The germline V gene encodes CDR1 SGDLS and CDR2 YYNGEE. This CDR3 comprises 16 residues. CDR3 nucleotide sequence: TGTGCCAGCAGCCCCCGGACTAGCGGGAGATGGAATACGCAGTATTTT. Protein: CASSPRTSGRWNTQYF.

A few counts support this clonotype. The chain has TRBV7-2 and TRBJ2-5, with 8 bases that match TRBD1. The CDR3 sequence is 13 residues long. Germline V gene lookup returns CDR1 SGHTA and CDR2 FQGNSA. V was pared by 10 bases and J by 1 base, with 5 bases of the junction left unmatched. The CDR3 sequence is CATTRGPQETQYF. CDR3 nucleotide sequence: TGTGCCACAACCAGGGGGCCCCAAGAGACCCAGTACTTC.

This clonotype has at least ten counts. The gene calls are TRBV20-1 and TRBJ1-1; D is possibly TRBD1 (6 bases). The length of the CDR3 is 14 residues. Germline CDR1 DFQATT, CDR2 SNEGSKA (reference sequence). In DNA form, the CDR3 reads TGCAGCGCACCTGGGGGGGCGATGGACACTGAAGCTTTCTTT. It specifies CSAPGGAMDTEAFF.